The 20 T cell receptor beta chains below come from one sample, sequenced in a study of blood T cells in healthy people across ages. The second PCR ran about 6 to 11 cycles with a sample-barcoded 5' primer and J-beta primers. MiXCR, applied by TCRdb to the 5' RACE reads, yields one record per CDR3 protein. The sample has about 1 million distinct CDR3 sequences; less than 50% are singletons. Sequencing used blood. Receptors were obtained from an older woman in good health.

The V call is TRBV6-5, the J call TRBJ2-7; TRBD1 or TRBD2 may be the D gene (5 bases each). Trimming shortened V by 4 bases and J by 0 bases, and 16 bases separated the two germline ends. CDR1 MNHEY and CDR2 SVGAGI come from the germline V gene. The CDR3 consists of 16 residues. The CDR3 nucleotides read TGTGCCAGCAGTTGGGACCGCAGGGCGACCTCCTACGAGCAGTACTTC. It translates to CASSWDRRATSYEQYF.

This clonotype has just a few counts. The rearrangement joins TRBV6-6 to TRBJ2-7; D not certain. V dropped 8 bases and J dropped 3 bases, with 8 bases sitting between them. This CDR3 region has 11 residues. The V gene's germline CDR1 is MNHNY and CDR2 SVGAGI (reference sequence). The chain's CDR3 is CASGELYEQYF. Written as DNA, the CDR3 is TGTGCCAGCGGGGAACTCTACGAGCAGTACTTC.

This rearrangement joins TRBV25-1 to TRBJ1-2; D not certain. Germline V gives CDR1 MGHDK, CDR2 SYGVNS. Trimming stripped 2 bases from V and 8 bases from J, with 15 bases between. The CDR3 runs to 14 residues. The CDR3 here is CASSEPHRTGGYTF. The CDR3 DNA is TGTGCCAGCAGTGAACCCCATCGGACGGGAGGCTACACCTTC.

Details on this clonotype: Germline is not matched at one junction end, which may reflect a read error. This rearrangement joins TRBV20-1 to TRBJ2-3; tentative D call: TRBD2 (5 bases). In germline, CDR1 is DFQATT, CDR2 SNEGSKA (reference sequence). This CDR3 has 14 amino acids. The CDR3, as DNA: TGCAGTGCTCTGGCAGGACCTAGCACAGATCCGCAGTATTTT. It is translated as CSALAGPSTDPQYF.

The rearrangement links TRBV4-1 to TRBJ2-5; 9 bases are shared with TRBD2. The germline CDR1 and CDR2 sequences are MGHRA and YSYEKL. This CDR3 spans 15 amino acids. Unmatched junction bases numbered 6, after V lost 2 bases and J lost 5 bases. CDR3 in DNA: TGCGCCAGCAGCCAATCCGGGACTAGCTTCGAGACCCAGTACTTC. It encodes CASSQSGTSFETQYF.

V and J are TRBV12-3 or TRBV12-4 and TRBJ2-1; D call uncertain. The ends were cut back, 3 bases at V and 8 bases at J, with 5 bases in the middle. The CDR3 extends over 11 amino acids. CDR3 DNA sequence: TGTGCCAGCAGTTTTACGTATGAGCAGTTCTTC. It codes for CASSFTYEQFF.

This clonotype has a count of ten or more. The chain carries TRBV28 and TRBJ2-5; TRBD1 aligns across 9 bases. Germline CDR1 is MDHEN and CDR2 is SYDVKM. Losses at the gene ends were 3 bases for V and 11 bases for J; bases not matched to a gene: 16. The CDR3 contains 16 residues. Written as DNA, the CDR3 is TGTGCCAGCAGTTTCCCGACAGGGGGGAAGAACAATGAGCAGTACTTC. Its translation: CASSFPTGGKNNEQYF.

The rearrangement uses TRBV29-1 and TRBJ2-7; TRBD1 aligns across 9 bases. The V gene's germline CDR1 is SQVTM and CDR2 ANQGSEA. This CDR3 has 14 residues. J lost 3 bases, V lost 2 bases, and 5 bases had no gene match. This CDR3 reads CSVERGTGSYEQYF. CDR3 nucleotides: TGCAGCGTTGAACGAGGGACAGGGAGCTACGAGCAGTACTTC.

The CDR3 DNA reads TGTGCCAGCAGCTCCTACAGAAGGGCCCTCTCCTACGAGCAGTACTTC. Its protein product is CASSSYRRALSYEQYF. The rearrangement links TRBV7-9 to TRBJ2-7; no clear D. Germline-derived CDR1 and CDR2 are SEHNR and FQNEAQ (reference sequence). This CDR3 is built from 16 residues. V was trimmed by 4 bases and J by 0 bases, leaving 16 bases between them. The variable domain in full, with the rest retrieved from reference TRBV7-9 and TRBJ2-7, is DTGVSQNPRHKITKRGQNVTFRCDPISEHNRLYWYRQTLGQGPEFLTYFQNEAQLEKSRLLSDRFSAERPKGSFSTLEIQRTEQGDSAMYLCASSSYRRALSYEQYFGPGTRLTVT.

The chain joins TRBV6-5 to TRBJ2-7; perhaps TRBD1 as D (6 bases). The V end was cut by 6 bases, the J end by 6 bases, with 12 bases between. CDR3 length equals 12 residues. Germline V lookup: CDR1 MNHEY, CDR2 SVGAGI. In nucleotides, the CDR3 is TGTGCCAGCAGCGATACAGGGCGCGAGCAGTACTTC. It translates to CASSDTGREQYF.

The chain combines TRBV9 with TRBJ2-6; the D gene is possibly TRBD1 (6 bases). CDR3 size: 18 residues. The V and J ends lost 0 bases and 0 bases respectively, with 13 bases between them. The V gene's germline CDR1 is SGDLS and CDR2 YYNGEE. CDR3 residues: CASSVVPGDSSGANVLTF. The CDR3 DNA reads as TGTGCCAGCAGCGTAGTCCCAGGGGATAGCTCTGGGGCCAACGTCCTGACTTTC.

The genes are TRBV3-1 and TRBJ2-6; possibly TRBD2 for D (5 bases). CDR3 length: 14 residues. Germline V gene lookup returns CDR1 LGHDT and CDR2 YNNKEL (reference sequence). The V end lost 7 bases, the J end lost 4 bases, and 11 bases lay between the germline ends. The CDR3 region is CASTVRGGANVLTF. DNA for the CDR3: TGTGCCAGCACCGTCCGCGGGGGGGCCAACGTCCTGACTTTC.

J is TRBJ2-5 and V is TRBV6-5; 12 bases align to TRBD2. Germline assignment: CDR1 MNHEY and CDR2 SVGAGI. The V segment lost 0 bases and the J segment 11 bases; nucleotides outside the gene matches: 10. CDR3 length: 16 amino acids. CDR3 DNA: TGTGCCAGCAGTTACTCGGGACTAGCGGGTTACAATGAGCAGTACTTC. Translated: CASSYSGLAGYNEQYF.

This clonotype was seen a handful of times. The chain links TRBV27 to TRBJ2-7; no reliable D call. V shed 2 bases and J shed 3 bases, with 8 bases lying between them. This CDR3 has 13 amino acids. Germline V gives CDR1 MNHEY, CDR2 SMNVEV (reference sequence). The CDR3 DNA reads as TGTGCCAGCAGTTTAACTGTGAACTACGAGCAGTACTTC. Translating gives CASSLTVNYEQYF.

Comments on this clonotype: A read error may be the cause here, since a much bigger clone is one base away. The V call is TRBV12-3 or TRBV12-4, the J call TRBJ2-7; 9 bases align to TRBD2. With V trimmed by 5 bases and J by 7 bases, 18 bases remained unmatched. There are 17 residues in the CDR3. CDR3 residues: CASSPHPIAGERDEQYF. CDR3 nucleotide sequence: TGTGCCAGCAGTCCCCACCCCATAGCGGGAGAAAGAGATGAGCAGTACTTC.

The CDR3 nucleotides are TGTGCCAGCAGTGGGAGGGCTGGTGACATTCAGTACTTC. Amino acids: CASSGRAGDIQYF. The rearrangement joins TRBV7-9 to TRBJ2-4; 7 bases fit TRBD2. The germline V gene encodes CDR1 SEHNR and CDR2 FQNEAQ (reference sequence). CDR3 size: 13 residues. The junction had 7 bases not matched to a gene; V was cut back by 6 bases and J by 8 bases. The full variable domain, rest sourced from reference TRBV7-9 and TRBJ2-4, is DTGVSQNPRHKITKRGQNVTFRCDPISEHNRLYWYRQTLGQGPEFLTYFQNEAQLEKSRLLSDRFSAERPKGSFSTLEIQRTEQGDSAMYLCASSGRAGDIQYFGAGTRLSVL.

The chain employs TRBV12-3 or TRBV12-4 and TRBJ2-1; 10 nucleotides line up with TRBD2. The CDR3 is 18 residues long. The ends lost 6 bases at V and 1 base at J; junction bases unmatched: 12. The CDR3 protein is CASSRQKSGRASYNEQFF. CDR3 DNA sequence: TGTGCCAGCAGCCGACAGAAAAGCGGGAGGGCTTCCTACAATGAGCAGTTCTTC.

This clonotype showed up just a few times. This chain uses TRBV28 with TRBJ1-6, with TRBD1 matching over 8 bases. The germline V gene encodes CDR1 MDHEN and CDR2 SYDVKM. The CDR3 is 15 amino acids. V was pared by 5 bases and J by 5 bases, with 5 bases of the junction left unmatched. The DNA of the CDR3 is TGTGCCAGCAGTCTCGGACAGGGCAATAATTCACCCCTCCACTTT. It is translated as CASSLGQGNNSPLHF.

The V and J genes are TRBV20-1 and TRBJ1-3; no clear D. The germline V gene encodes CDR1 DFQATT and CDR2 SNEGSKA (reference sequence). CDR3 length: 12 residues. With 0 bases removed from V and 2 bases from J, the gap between germline ends came to 2 bases. This CDR3 is CSAREAGNTIYF. The CDR3 DNA follows: TGCAGTGCTAGAGAGGCTGGAAACACCATATATTTT.

The rearrangement joins TRBV12-3 or TRBV12-4 to TRBJ2-3; 9 positions agree with TRBD2. The ends lost 7 bases at V and 4 bases at J; junction bases unmatched: 15. This CDR3 has 17 residues. CDR3 coding DNA: TGTGCCAGCACCCCCCGAGGCGGGAGGGTAAGGTCAGATACGCAGTATTTT. Protein: CASTPRGGRVRSDTQYF.